One sample yielded the 32 T cell receptor beta chains listed below, sequenced in a study of CXCR3-negative and CXCR3-positive naive CD8 T cells. General study findings and limits: Naive cells positive for CXCR3 carried more hydrophobic TRB CDR3s than CXCR3-negative ones.

TRB cDNA libraries were made by UMI-labeled 5' RACE. From its re-call of the 5' RACE reads, TCRdb lists each CDR3 protein once, without DNA. This table holds 6,200 or so distinct CDR3 sequences. For these TCRs, the target antigens are not known. Input material: naive CXCR3+ CD8+ T cells from blood. Subset in this sample: CD45RO-CCR7+CD27+CD95- naive CD8+ T cells expressing CXCR3 (TNR3+). The source of these receptors is a human donor in good health. Some clones in this sample may be carry-over from other donors' samples.

V gene TRBV5-1 combines with J gene TRBJ1-1; no DNA is available, so the TRBD1 call from TCRdb remains unchecked. CDR1 and CDR2 (germline): SGHRS, YFSETQ. The CDR3 is 15 amino acids. The CDR3 region is CASSFRQLLNTEAFF.

The J gene is TRBJ2-1, the V gene TRBV10-3. The germline CDR1 and CDR2 sequences are ENHRY and SYGVKD. CDR3 length: 14 amino acids. The CDR3 region is CAISNVDTPHEQFF.

The chain employs TRBV9 and TRBJ2-1; TCRdb's D gene call, TRBD2, goes unchecked for lack of DNA. The CDR3 loop spans 15 amino acids. CDR1 and CDR2 (germline): SGDLS, YYNGEE. CDR3 protein: CASSVEAASYNEQFF.

Considering frequency, this clonotype is medium-sized. The chain uses TRBV29-1 and TRBJ2-1; as DNA is missing, the TRBD2 call by TCRdb cannot be tested. Germline V CDR1 and CDR2: SQVTM, ANQGSEA. CDR3 length equals 16 residues. CDR3 residues: CSVEGIGGWGTNEQFF.

V gene TRBV28 combines with J gene TRBJ2-7; TCRdb reports TRBD1, a call that lacks DNA to check it against. This CDR3 is built from 14 residues. CDR1 and CDR2 from the germline V gene are MDHEN and SYDVKM. The CDR3: CASSAGQGMNEQYF.

This clonotype is classed as medium-sized by frequency. The chain combines TRBV25-1 with TRBJ2-7; TCRdb proposes TRBD1, but this gene call is untestable without DNA. The CDR3 totals 14 residues. From germline, CDR1 is MGHDK and CDR2 SYGVNS. The CDR3 sequence: CASSESTGGYEQYF.

The V call is TRBV12-3 or TRBV12-4, the J call TRBJ2-7. The CDR3 has 12 amino acids. CDR3 sequence: CASSFGVPEQYF.

The V gene is TRBV20-1, the J gene TRBJ2-7; TCRdb gives TRBD1 as the D gene, but with no DNA this cannot be confirmed. Germline V lookup: CDR1 DFQATT, CDR2 SNEGSKA (reference sequence). CDR3 size: 17 residues. The CDR3 reads CSASNRDRAIGSYEQYF.

This clonotype shows up as medium-sized (0.01 to 0.1%) by frequency. CDR3 residues: CSVEGGFVRKNEQFF. This chain links TRBV29-1 with TRBJ2-1; TCRdb reports TRBD2, a call that lacks DNA to check it against. Per germline, CDR1 SQVTM and CDR2 ANQGSEA. This CDR3 contains 15 residues.

J is TRBJ2-7 and V is TRBV25-1. The CDR3 is 13 amino acids. In germline, CDR1 is MGHDK, CDR2 SYGVNS. This CDR3 is CASSEGTSYEQYF.

Here the CDR3 reads CASSPGQASYEQYF. This sequence joins TRBV9 and TRBJ2-7; TCRdb picks TRBD1, but there is no DNA to check that call. There are 14 residues in the CDR3. Germline V lookup: CDR1 SGDLS, CDR2 YYNGEE.

This clonotype counts as medium-sized (0.01 to 0.1%) by frequency. The chain has TRBV11-2 and TRBJ2-5; the D call from TCRdb, TRBD1, cannot be confirmed without DNA. This CDR3 is built from 14 residues. The germline CDR1 and CDR2 sequences are SGHAT and FQNNGV. CDR3 residues: CASSLGQIQETQYF. Based on the CDR3 plus reference TRBV11-2 and TRBJ2-5, the full variable domain is EAGVAQSPRYKIIEKRQSVAFWCNPISGHATLYWYQQILGQGPKLLIQFQNNGVVDDSQLPKDRFSAERLKGVDSTLKIQPAKLEDSAVYLCASSLGQIQETQYFGPGTRLLVL.

This clonotype is classed as medium-sized by frequency. This chain joins TRBV29-1 and TRBJ2-1; the TRBD2 assignment by TCRdb is unverifiable without DNA. CDR3 length: 14 residues. CDR1 SQVTM and CDR2 ANQGSEA come from the germline V gene. The chain's CDR3 is CSVVGLGTYNEQFF.

V usage is TRBV18 and J usage is TRBJ2-1; as DNA is missing, the TRBD2 call by TCRdb cannot be tested. The germline V gene has CDR1 KGHSH and CDR2 LQKENI. The CDR3 is 14 residues long. The CDR3 region is CASSGTSEYNEQFF.

V is TRBV20-1 and J is TRBJ1-1. There are 13 residues in the CDR3. Germline V gene lookup returns CDR1 DFQATT and CDR2 SNEGSKA (reference sequence). The CDR3 sequence: CSARDGEYTEAFF.

This clonotype shows up as medium-sized by frequency. The chain has TRBV20-1 and TRBJ2-7; lacking DNA, the TRBD1 call made by TCRdb goes unchecked. The germline V gene has CDR1 DFQATT and CDR2 SNEGSKA (reference sequence). The CDR3 covers 14 residues. The CDR3 loop is CSASKPGQGYEQYF.

This clonotype is called medium-sized based on its frequency. The chain couples TRBV20-1 to TRBJ2-1; lacking DNA, the TRBD1 call made by TCRdb goes unchecked. This CDR3 spans 13 amino acids. Looked up from germline, CDR1 is DFQATT and CDR2 is SNEGSKA (reference sequence). The CDR3: CSASARGKNEQFF.

Frequency places this clonotype as large. The chain recombines TRBV6-5 with TRBJ2-7. The CDR3 totals 15 residues. Germline V gene data show CDR1 as MNHEY and CDR2 as SVGAGI. The CDR3: CASSPSMGSSYEQYF.

The chain recombines TRBV5-1 with TRBJ2-7; TCRdb outputs TRBD2, but without DNA this stays unchecked. Germline CDR1 reads SGHRS; CDR2 reads YFSETQ. CDR3 length equals 15 residues. The CDR3 protein is CASSPAEGNSYEQYF.

The CDR3 sequence: CSVGFRDRHYNEQFF. The V gene is TRBV29-1, the J gene TRBJ2-1; the D call from TCRdb, TRBD1, cannot be confirmed without DNA. CDR3 length equals 15 residues. The V gene's germline CDR1 is SQVTM and CDR2 ANQGSEA.

CDR3 sequence reads: CASSRTSMNTEAFF. The chain employs TRBV6-1 and TRBJ1-1. The germline V gene encodes CDR1 MNHNS and CDR2 SASEGT. The CDR3 contains 14 residues.

This chain uses TRBV20-1 with TRBJ2-4; TCRdb calls TRBD2, which cannot be checked without DNA. Germline CDR1 reads DFQATT; CDR2 reads SNEGSKA (reference sequence). The CDR3 has 15 residues. CDR3 protein: CSASVGGSSKNIQYF.

Measured by frequency, this clonotype is medium-sized. V gene TRBV7-8 combines with J gene TRBJ1-4; TCRdb proposes TRBD1, but this gene call is untestable without DNA. The CDR3 loop spans 15 amino acids. Germline lookup yields CDR1 SGHVS and CDR2 FQNEAQ. CDR3 protein: CASSNHRTTNEKLFF.

This clonotype is deemed medium-sized by its frequency. The chain couples TRBV27 to TRBJ2-3. This CDR3 region has 15 residues. From germline, CDR1 is MNHEY and CDR2 SMNVEV (reference sequence). CDR3: CASSLISPGTDTQYF.

This clonotype is medium-sized by frequency. V usage is TRBV18 and J usage is TRBJ2-7. Germline CDR1 is KGHSH and CDR2 is LQKENI. The CDR3 runs to 14 residues. The CDR3: CASSLRTESYEQYF.

This clonotype ranks as medium-sized (0.01 to 0.1%) in terms of frequency. The chain couples TRBV5-1 to TRBJ2-7; TCRdb proposes TRBD2, but this gene call is untestable without DNA. CDR1 is SGHRS, CDR2 YFSETQ, per germline. The CDR3 spans 16 residues. The CDR3 sequence: CASSPRALAENYEQYF.

V is TRBV4-3 and J is TRBJ1-2. The CDR3 has 11 residues. Per the germline V gene, CDR1 is LGHNA and CDR2 is YSLEER. CDR3 region: CASSQGYGYTF.

The chain links TRBV13 to TRBJ2-7; TCRdb's D gene call, TRBD1, goes unchecked for lack of DNA. CDR1 and CDR2 (germline): PRHDT, FYEKMQ (reference sequence). The CDR3 has 19 amino acids. Here the CDR3 reads CASSFYICSASRDSYEQYF. Based on the CDR3 plus reference TRBV13 and TRBJ2-7, the full variable domain is AAGVIQSPRHLIKEKRETATLKCYPIPRHDTVYWYQQGPGQDPQFLISFYEKMQSDKGSIPDRFSAQQFSDYHSELNMSSLELGDSALYFCASSFYICSASRDSYEQYFGPGTRLTVT.

The gene calls are TRBV5-1 and TRBJ2-3; absent DNA, TCRdb's TRBD1 call cannot be checked. Germline CDR1 is SGHRS and CDR2 is YFSETQ. This CDR3 is 13 amino acids long. The CDR3 is CASGQEGTDTQYF.

This clonotype is identified as medium-sized from frequency. The V and J genes are TRBV19 and TRBJ2-1. Germline V CDR1 and CDR2: LNHDA, SQIVND (reference sequence). CDR3 length: 13 amino acids. CDR3 protein: CASSIVFSNEQFF. Based on the CDR3 plus reference TRBV19 and TRBJ2-1, the full variable domain is DGGITQSPKYLFRKEGQNVTLSCEQNLNHDAMYWYRQDPGQGLRLIYYSQIVNDFQKGDIAEGYSVSREKKESFPLTVTSAQKNPTAFYLCASSIVFSNEQFFGPGTRLTVL.

This clonotype shows up as medium-sized (0.01 to 0.1%) by frequency. This rearrangement joins TRBV10-3 to TRBJ1-2; without DNA, the TCRdb call of TRBD1 cannot be checked. CDR3 length: 19 residues. Germline CDR1 and CDR2: ENHRY and SYGVKD. The CDR3 region is CAISESLVGVVGGYYGYTF.

The chain combines TRBV9 with TRBJ1-1; the D call of TRBD1 rests on TCRdb alone, since no DNA is present to check it. CDR3 length: 12 amino acids. Germline lookup yields CDR1 SGDLS and CDR2 YYNGEE. CDR3 loop: CASSGEGQGAFF.